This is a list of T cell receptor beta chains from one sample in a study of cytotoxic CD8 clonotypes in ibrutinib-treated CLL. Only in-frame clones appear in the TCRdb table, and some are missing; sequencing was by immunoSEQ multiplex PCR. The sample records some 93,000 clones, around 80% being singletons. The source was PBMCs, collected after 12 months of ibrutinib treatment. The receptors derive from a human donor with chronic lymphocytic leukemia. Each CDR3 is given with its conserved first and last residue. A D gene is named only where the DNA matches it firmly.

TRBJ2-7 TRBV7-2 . CASSSSPRDEQYF
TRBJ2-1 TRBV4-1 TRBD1 CASSQGPGTGENEQFF
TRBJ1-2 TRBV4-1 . CASSLGPTNYGYTF
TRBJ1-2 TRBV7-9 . CASSVGLSVDGANYGYTF
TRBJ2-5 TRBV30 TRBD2 CAWSKTSGGETQYF
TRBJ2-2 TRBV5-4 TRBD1 CASSPGQEYTGELFF
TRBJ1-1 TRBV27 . CASSFRPENTEAFF
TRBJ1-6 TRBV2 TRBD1 CASTEGTGGRSPLHF
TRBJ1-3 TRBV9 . CASSVYRDRLYF
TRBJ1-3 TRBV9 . CASSRGLEQGRIENTIYF
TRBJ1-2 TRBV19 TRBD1 CASSSSGTGGLYGYTF
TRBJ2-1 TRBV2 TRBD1 CASSHQRPGQGSDSYNEQFF
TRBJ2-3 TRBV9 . CASSLTHDRKDTQYF
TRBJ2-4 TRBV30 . CAWSVLGGEAKNIQYF
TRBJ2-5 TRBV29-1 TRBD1 CSAQDRGETQYF
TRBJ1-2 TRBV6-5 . CASRDPSGGGYTF
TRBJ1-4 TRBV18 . CASSRGNEKLFF
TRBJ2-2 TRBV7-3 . CASSLRGLGNTGELFF
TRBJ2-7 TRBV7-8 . CASSYSSYEQYF
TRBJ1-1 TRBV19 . CASSIRQDTEAFF
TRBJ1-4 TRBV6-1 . CASSESGNGEKLFF
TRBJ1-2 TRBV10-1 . CASSERPNYGYTF
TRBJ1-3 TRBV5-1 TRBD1 CASSLDGTGTGNTIYF
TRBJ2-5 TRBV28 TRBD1 CASSRQGRETQYF
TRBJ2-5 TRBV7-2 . CASSLTVRETQYF
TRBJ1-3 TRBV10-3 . CAISEWHRTLSGNTIYF
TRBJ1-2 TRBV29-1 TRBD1 CSVRTGGGYGYTF